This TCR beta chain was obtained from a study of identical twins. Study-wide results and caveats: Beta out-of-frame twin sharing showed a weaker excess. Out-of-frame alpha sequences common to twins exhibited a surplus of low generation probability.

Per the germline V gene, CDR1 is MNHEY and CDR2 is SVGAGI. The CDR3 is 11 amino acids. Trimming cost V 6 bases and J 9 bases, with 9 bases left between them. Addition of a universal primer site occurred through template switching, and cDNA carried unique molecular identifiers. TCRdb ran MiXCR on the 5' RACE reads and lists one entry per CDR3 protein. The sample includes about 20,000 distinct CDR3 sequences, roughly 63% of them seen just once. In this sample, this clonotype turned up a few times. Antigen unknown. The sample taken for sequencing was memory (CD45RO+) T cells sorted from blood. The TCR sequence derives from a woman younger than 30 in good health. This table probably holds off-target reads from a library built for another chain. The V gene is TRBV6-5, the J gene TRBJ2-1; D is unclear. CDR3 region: CASRAFGEQFF. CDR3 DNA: TGTGCCAGCAGGGCATTCGGTGAGCAGTTCTTC.